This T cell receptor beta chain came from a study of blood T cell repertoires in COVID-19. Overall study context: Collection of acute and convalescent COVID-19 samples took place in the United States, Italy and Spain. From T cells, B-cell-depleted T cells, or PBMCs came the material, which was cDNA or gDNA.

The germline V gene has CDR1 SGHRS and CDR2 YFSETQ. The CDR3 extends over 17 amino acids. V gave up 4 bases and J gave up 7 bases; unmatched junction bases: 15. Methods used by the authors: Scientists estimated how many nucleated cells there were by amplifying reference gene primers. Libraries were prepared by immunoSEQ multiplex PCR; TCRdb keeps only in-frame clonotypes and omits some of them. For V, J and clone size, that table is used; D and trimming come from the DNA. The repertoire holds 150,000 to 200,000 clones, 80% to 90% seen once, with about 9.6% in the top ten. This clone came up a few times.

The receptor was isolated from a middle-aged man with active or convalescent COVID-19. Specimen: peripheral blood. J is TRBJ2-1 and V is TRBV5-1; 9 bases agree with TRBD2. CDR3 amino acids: CASSPREIAGEENEQFF. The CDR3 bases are TGCGCCAGCAGCCCCAGAGAGATAGCGGGAGAGGAGAATGAGCAGTTCTTC.